Following are 21 T cell receptor beta chains from one sample sequenced in a study of blood T cell repertoires in COVID-19. The assay was immunoSEQ multiplex PCR, and TCRdb's table has in-frame clones only and misses some. The table lists around 330,000 clones, 89% of them singletons. The source material was PBMCs or T cells enriched from blood (not recorded which). These receptor sequences come from a man in his sixties who had recovered from COVID-19.

With regard to this clone: One end of the junction does not line up with germline, which may come from a read error. The chain is built from TRBV19 and TRBJ2-1, with 7 bases lining up with TRBD1. The CDR3 covers 14 residues. CDR1 and CDR2 from the germline V gene are LNHDA and SQIVND (reference sequence). The chain's CDR3 is CASSLEGARNEQFF. CDR3 nucleotides: TGTGCCAGTAGTCTAGAGGGGGCCCGCAATGAGCAGTTCTTC.

The V gene is TRBV11-3, the J gene TRBJ2-6; possibly TRBD1 for D (6 bases). Trimming shortened V by 5 bases and J by 4 bases, and 21 bases separated the two germline ends. This CDR3 is 18 amino acids long. CDR1 SGHNT and CDR2 YENEEA come from the germline V gene. In nucleotides, the CDR3 is TGTGCCAGCAGCAAAGGGCCCACAGGGTCAAGCGGGGCCAACGTCCTGACTTTC. Its translation: CASSKGPTGSSGANVLTF.

The V and J genes are TRBV3-1 (or the pseudogene TRBV3-2) and TRBJ1-1; D is perhaps TRBD1 (5 bases). V shed 2 bases and J shed 2 bases, with 12 bases lying between them. Germline V lookup: CDR1 LGHDT, CDR2 YNNKEL (reference sequence). This CDR3 has 15 amino acids. DNA for the CDR3: TGTGCCAGCAGCCAACACGGGGGTTCTAACACTGAAGCTTTCTTT. It is translated as CASSQHGGSNTEAFF.

The chain employs TRBV5-1 and TRBJ2-3; tentative D call: TRBD2 (6 bases). There are 16 residues in the CDR3. Germline V lookup: CDR1 SGHRS, CDR2 YFSETQ. The V and J ends lost 5 bases and 2 bases respectively, with 18 bases between them. CDR3 coding DNA: TGCGCCAGCAGTCCCGCCATAGCGGATAACACAGATACGCAGTATTTT. Its protein is CASSPAIADNTDTQYF.

V usage is TRBV4-1 and J usage is TRBJ1-4; TRBD1 matches at 7 bases. The germline V gene encodes CDR1 MGHRA and CDR2 YSYEKL. This CDR3 has 17 amino acids. Trimming removed 4 bases from V and 0 bases from J; junction bases left unmatched: 8. CDR3 nucleotide sequence: TGCGCCAGCAGCCCCAGAGGGGGCGGAGCAACTAATGAAAAACTGTTTTTT. This translates into CASSPRGGGATNEKLFF.

The chain is built from TRBV5-5 and TRBJ2-5, with 13 nucleotides matching TRBD2. Germline assignment: CDR1 SGHKS and CDR2 YYEKEE (reference sequence). CDR3 length equals 16 residues. The V and J ends lost 3 bases and 1 base, in that order; junction bases with no gene match: 3. The CDR3 sequence is CASSSGLAGLQETQYF. As DNA, the CDR3 is TGTGCCAGCAGCTCGGGACTAGCGGGACTCCAAGAGACCCAGTACTTC.

The genes are TRBV27 and TRBJ2-3, with 10 bases fitting TRBD2. Germline V CDR1 and CDR2: MNHEY, SMNVEV (reference sequence). The CDR3 totals 15 residues. V was pared by 2 bases and J by 4 bases, with 3 bases of the junction left unmatched. CDR3 in amino acids: CASSLGLAGADTQYF. The CDR3 nucleotides read TGTGCCAGCAGTTTAGGGCTAGCGGGAGCAGATACGCAGTATTTT.

The chain links TRBV4-2 to TRBJ2-7, with 10 bases fitting TRBD2. CDR3 length: 16 amino acids. CDR1 and CDR2 from the germline V gene are LGHNA and YNFKEQ. With V trimmed by 1 base and J by 6 bases, 9 bases remained unmatched. In DNA, the CDR3 is TGTGCCAGCAGCCAAGGGGGGCTAGCGGGAGTTGGCGAGCAGTACTTC. Its translation: CASSQGGLAGVGEQYF.

The genes are TRBV29-1 and TRBJ2-1, with D possibly TRBD1 on 6 matching bases. This CDR3 contains 16 residues. Deletions cut 4 bases from V and 0 bases from J, with 16 bases between. CDR1 is SQVTM, CDR2 ANQGSEA, per germline. CDR3 region: CSVGGHTSSSYNEQFF. CDR3 in DNA: TGCAGCGTTGGGGGACATACCAGCAGCTCCTACAATGAGCAGTTCTTC.

The gene calls are TRBV12-3 or TRBV12-4 and TRBJ1-2; maybe TRBD1 (5 bases). Between the trimmed V and J ends, which lost 6 bases and 12 bases, there was a span of 14 bases. This CDR3 spans 11 amino acids. The CDR3 nucleotides read TGTGCCAGCAGGGGGCGCGGGGAGGACACCTTC. Translated: CASRGRGEDTF.

The rearrangement joins TRBV7-3 to TRBJ2-7, with D hard to call. This CDR3 has 13 residues. Between the trimmed V and J ends, which lost 2 bases and 3 bases, there was a span of 8 bases. Germline CDR1 reads SGHTA; CDR2 reads FQGTGA. CDR3 protein: CASSLAAGYEQYF. CDR3 in DNA: TGTGCCAGCAGCTTAGCCGCCGGCTACGAGCAGTACTTC.

This chain connects TRBV4-1 to TRBJ1-5, with 7 nucleotides matching TRBD1. The V and J ends lost 5 bases and 0 bases, in that order; junction bases with no gene match: 7. CDR1 and CDR2 from the germline V gene are MGHRA and YSYEKL. The CDR3 is 16 residues long. CDR3 in amino acids: CASSDYRGNSNQPQHF. The CDR3 nucleotides are TGCGCCAGCAGCGATTACAGGGGAAATAGCAATCAGCCCCAGCATTTT.

V and J are TRBV27 and TRBJ1-6; TRBD1 is a possible D gene (5 bases). CDR1 is MNHEY, CDR2 SMNVEV, per germline (reference sequence). V was shortened by 2 bases and J by 10 bases, with 6 bases between the two germline ends. The CDR3 has 12 residues. CDR3 in DNA: TGTGCCAGCAGTTTAGGGGGGTCACCCCTCCACTTT. Translated: CASSLGGSPLHF.

The chain couples TRBV5-1 to TRBJ2-2; 12 bases agree with TRBD2. The CDR3 has 19 residues. V lost 0 bases, J lost 2 bases, and 8 bases stayed unmatched. Per the germline V gene, CDR1 is SGHRS and CDR2 is YFSETQ. DNA for the CDR3: TGCGCCAGCAGCTTGGGGGGGACTAGCGGGTCCTTCAACACCGGGGAGCTGTTTTTT. As protein: CASSLGGTSGSFNTGELFF.

The chain links TRBV28 to TRBJ2-1, with D perhaps TRBD1 (5 bases). V was pared by 4 bases and J by 2 bases, with 18 bases between. The length of the CDR3 is 17 residues. Germline assignment: CDR1 MDHEN and CDR2 SYDVKM. The CDR3 sequence: CASSSAQGVPPYNEQFF. CDR3 coding DNA: TGTGCCAGCAGTTCGGCCCAGGGTGTTCCTCCCTACAATGAGCAGTTCTTC. Combining the CDR3 with reference TRBV28 and TRBJ2-1 gives the whole variable domain DVKVTQSSRYLVKRTGEKVFLECVQDMDHENMFWYRQDPGLGLRLIYFSYDVKMKEKGDIPEGYSVSREKKERFSLILESASTNQTSMYLCASSSAQGVPPYNEQFFGPGTRLTVL.

The chain combines TRBV9 with TRBJ1-2; no clear D gene. Trimming cost V 3 bases and J 3 bases, with 15 bases left between them. The CDR3 is 15 amino acids. CDR1 SGDLS and CDR2 YYNGEE come from the germline V gene. The CDR3 loop is CASSAAAVDHYGYTF. The CDR3 nucleotides read TGTGCCAGCAGCGCCGCTGCCGTAGATCACTATGGCTACACCTTC.

The genes are TRBV19 and TRBJ1-6, with 12 nucleotides matching TRBD1. Germline CDR1 LNHDA, CDR2 SQIVND (reference sequence). Trimming took 5 bases from V and 7 from J; bases not matched to a gene: 3. There are 15 residues in the CDR3. Here the CDR3 reads CASSGGQGANSPLHF. The DNA for the CDR3 is TGTGCCAGTAGTGGGGGACAGGGGGCGAATTCACCCCTCCACTTT.

V usage is TRBV6-2 or TRBV6-3 and J usage is TRBJ2-3, with D possibly TRBD2 on 7 matching bases. V lost 1 base, J lost 2 bases, and 10 bases lay in between. The CDR3 spans 15 residues. CDR1 and CDR2 (germline): MNHEY, SVGEGT. The DNA of the CDR3 is TGTGCCAGCAGTTACTGGGCGGGGGCCACAGATACGCAGTATTTT. Translation gives CASSYWAGATDTQYF.

The rearrangement uses TRBV27 and TRBJ2-3, with D possibly being TRBD2 (6 bases). The CDR3 contains 16 residues. Between the trimmed V and J ends, which lost 2 bases and 5 bases, there was a span of 17 bases. From germline, CDR1 is MNHEY and CDR2 SMNVEV (reference sequence). The CDR3 loop reads CASSLPRDRGGDTQYF. CDR3 coding DNA: TGTGCCAGCAGTTTACCGCGGGACCGCGGTGGAGATACGCAGTATTTT.

The chain is built from TRBV5-6 and TRBJ2-3; 12 bases map to TRBD2. The CDR3 extends over 15 amino acids. V lost 3 bases, J lost 3 bases, and 2 bases stayed unmatched. Germline V gene sequence: CDR1 SGHDT, CDR2 YYEEEE. As DNA, the CDR3 is TGTGCCAGCAGCTGGGGACTAGCGGGTACAGATACGCAGTATTTT. Encoded protein: CASSWGLAGTDTQYF.

The V and J genes are TRBV3-1 (or the pseudogene TRBV3-2) and TRBJ2-3; the match to TRBD2 covers 8 bases. CDR3 length: 17 residues. V lost 0 bases and J lost 5; bases outside the gene matches: 10. In germline, CDR1 is LGHDT, CDR2 YNNKEL (reference sequence). CDR3 in amino acids: CASSQDRGRRGGDTQYF. CDR3 in DNA: TGTGCCAGCAGCCAAGATCGCGGTCGACGGGGGGGAGATACGCAGTATTTT.